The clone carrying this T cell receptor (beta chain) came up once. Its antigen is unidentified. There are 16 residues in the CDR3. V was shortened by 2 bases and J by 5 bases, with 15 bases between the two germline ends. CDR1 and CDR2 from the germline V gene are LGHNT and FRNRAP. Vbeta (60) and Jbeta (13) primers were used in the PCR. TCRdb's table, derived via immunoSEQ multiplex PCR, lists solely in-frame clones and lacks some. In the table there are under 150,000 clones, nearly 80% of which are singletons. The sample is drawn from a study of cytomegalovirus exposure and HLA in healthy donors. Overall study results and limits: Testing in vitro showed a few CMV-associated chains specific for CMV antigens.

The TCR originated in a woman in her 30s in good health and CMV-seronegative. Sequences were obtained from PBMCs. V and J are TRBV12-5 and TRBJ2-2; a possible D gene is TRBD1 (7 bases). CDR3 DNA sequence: TGTGCTAGTGGTTTGCGGGGGACAGAGATGACCGGGGAGCTGTTTTTT. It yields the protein CASGLRGTEMTGELFF.